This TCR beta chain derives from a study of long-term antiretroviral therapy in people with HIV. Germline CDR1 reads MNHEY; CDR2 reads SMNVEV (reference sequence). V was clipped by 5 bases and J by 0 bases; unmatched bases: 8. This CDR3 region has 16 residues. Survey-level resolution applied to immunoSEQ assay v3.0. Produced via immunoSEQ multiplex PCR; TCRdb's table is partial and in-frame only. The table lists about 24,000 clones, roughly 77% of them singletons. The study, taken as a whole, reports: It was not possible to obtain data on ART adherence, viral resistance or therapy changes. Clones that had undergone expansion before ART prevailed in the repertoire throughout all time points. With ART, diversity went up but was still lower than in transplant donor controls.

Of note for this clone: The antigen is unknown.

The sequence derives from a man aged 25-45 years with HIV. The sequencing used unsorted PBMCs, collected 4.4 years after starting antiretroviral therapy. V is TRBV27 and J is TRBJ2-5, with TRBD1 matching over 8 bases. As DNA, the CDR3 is TGTGCCAGCAGTCCCTTAGGACAGGGCGACCAAGAGACCCAGTACTTC. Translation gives CASSPLGQGDQETQYF.